Here is one TCR beta chain with its context. With 8 bases clipped from V and 5 bases from J, the junction kept 20 bases outside the gene matches. The CDR3 has 18 residues. Germline-derived CDR1 and CDR2 are MDHEN and SYDVKM. The entry originates in a study of blood T cell repertoires in COVID-19. Study information: Samples of COVID-19 (acute and convalescent) were obtained from the United States, Italy and Spain.

The table came from immunoSEQ multiplex PCR; TCRdb's copy has only in-frame clones and leaves some out. In the table there are some 300,000 clones, 87% of which are singletons. The TCR sequence derives from a woman under 40 who had recovered from COVID-19. Sample: PBMCs or T cells enriched from blood (not recorded which). The chain uses TRBV28 and TRBJ1-4; 7 bases are shared with TRBD1. CDR3 region: CASDAGGVRDRVNEKLFF. In DNA, the CDR3 is TGTGCCAGCGACGCCGGGGGGGTACGTGACAGGGTGAATGAAAAACTGTTTTTT.